The 16 T cell receptor beta chains below come from one sample, sequenced in a study of blood T cell repertoires in COVID-19. Sequencing was performed with immunoSEQ multiplex PCR; in TCRdb, only in-frame clones are kept and a portion is missing. Of roughly 150,000 clones detected, roughly 80% appear once; the ten largest clones hold around 3.2%. Material for sequencing was PBMCs or T cells enriched from blood (not recorded which). These receptors were collected from a woman aged 60 to 75 who had recovered from COVID-19.

V is TRBV4-2 and J is TRBJ2-7; 9 bases are shared with TRBD1. V lost 2 bases and J lost 6; bases outside the gene matches: 8. This CDR3 region has 15 residues. Germline V gene data show CDR1 as LGHNA and CDR2 as YNFKEQ. CDR3 DNA sequence: TGTGCCAGCAGCCAAAAGACAGGGGGTGGTAGCGAGCAGTACTTC. Translation gives CASSQKTGGGSEQYF.

This rearrangement joins TRBV2 to TRBJ1-4; a weak D match, TRBD1 (6 bases). The germline V gene has CDR1 SNHLY and CDR2 FYNNEI. V was clipped by 6 bases and J by 6 bases, with 11 bases between them. The CDR3 spans 13 residues. The CDR3 sequence: CASRPGAHEKLFF. In DNA, the CDR3 is TGTGCCAGCAGGCCAGGGGCACATGAAAAACTGTTTTTT.

The chain employs TRBV27 and TRBJ1-4; 8 nucleotides line up with TRBD1. Trimming cost V 3 bases and J 6 bases; bases outside gene matches: 3. The CDR3 has 14 amino acids. The germline V gene has CDR1 MNHEY and CDR2 SMNVEV (reference sequence). In DNA form, the CDR3 reads TGTGCCAGCAGTTTGGACAGGGAGGATGAAAAACTGTTTTTT. This codes for CASSLDREDEKLFF.

The DNA of the CDR3 is TGTGCCTGGAGGGGGAAGGTTCGGGGTGGCTACACCTTC. Translation: CAWRGKVRGGYTF. The J gene is TRBJ1-2, the V gene TRBV30; D gene ambiguous. CDR1 GTSNPN and CDR2 SVGIG come from the germline V gene (reference sequence). CDR3 length: 13 amino acids. The ends were cut back, 3 bases at V and 7 bases at J, with 15 bases in the middle.

The sample holds a few counts of this clone. This chain links TRBV2 with TRBJ2-7; 7 bases are shared with TRBD1. The CDR3 loop spans 14 amino acids. The ends lost 6 bases at V and 0 bases at J; junction bases unmatched: 5. Germline V gene data show CDR1 as SNHLY and CDR2 as FYNNEI. The CDR3: CASSSQGSSYEQYF. The CDR3 DNA follows: TGTGCCAGCAGCTCACAGGGGTCCTCCTACGAGCAGTACTTC. Looking up the rest from reference TRBV2 and TRBJ2-7 gives the full variable domain: EPEVTQTPSHQVTQMGQEVILRCVPISNHLYFYWYRQILGQKVEFLVSFYNNEISEKSEIFDDQFSVERPDGSNFTLKIRSTKLEDSAMYFCASSSQGSSYEQYFGPGTRLTVT.

This chain links TRBV19 with TRBJ1-1; the match to TRBD1 covers 9 bases. Trimming cost V 1 base and J 3 bases; bases outside gene matches: 6. The CDR3 consists of 16 residues. Germline V CDR1 and CDR2: LNHDA, SQIVND (reference sequence). CDR3 DNA sequence: TGTGCCAGTAGTATAGGCGGACAGGGGTTTTACACTGAAGCTTTCTTT. It translates to CASSIGGQGFYTEAFF.

The chain couples TRBV29-1 to TRBJ1-2, with 8 bases identical to TRBD1. The CDR3 contains 13 residues. Germline loops: CDR1 SQVTM, CDR2 ANQGSEA. The V segment lost 7 bases and the J segment 6 bases; nucleotides outside the gene matches: 10. The DNA of the CDR3 is TGCAGCGCCGTCGGACAGGGAGTCGATGGCTACACCTTC. This gives the protein CSAVGQGVDGYTF.

This clone occurred once. The chain recombines TRBV5-1 with TRBJ1-1; possibly TRBD1 for D (6 bases). Trimming left V 5 bases short and J 4 bases short, with 18 bases between. The CDR3 totals 15 residues. The germline gives CDR1 SGHRS, CDR2 YFSETQ. The CDR3 protein is CASRDGRGAGTEAFF. In DNA form, the CDR3 reads TGCGCCAGCAGGGATGGGAGGGGGGCCGGCACTGAAGCTTTCTTT.

The chain has TRBV6-5 and TRBJ2-7, with 7 bases lining up with TRBD2. V was clipped by 6 bases and J by 6 bases; unmatched bases: 14. The CDR3 loop spans 15 amino acids. Germline-derived CDR1 and CDR2 are MNHEY and SVGAGI. The CDR3 coding sequence is TGTGCCAGCAGCCTCCGCCGGGCGGGGGTAACCGAGCAGTACTTC. Its protein is CASSLRRAGVTEQYF.

The chain is built from TRBV4-2 and TRBJ1-5; TRBD1 matches 8 bases. This CDR3 is 15 amino acids long. CDR1 LGHNA and CDR2 YNFKEQ come from the germline V gene. Unmatched junction bases numbered 6, after V lost 4 bases and J lost 4 bases. The CDR3 sequence is CASSLDTGGNQPQHF. CDR3 DNA sequence: TGTGCCAGCAGCCTCGACACAGGGGGGAATCAGCCCCAGCATTTT.

The chain joins TRBV7-9 to TRBJ1-6; 7 nucleotides agree with TRBD1. There are 13 residues in the CDR3. Germline V gene lookup returns CDR1 SEHNR and CDR2 FQNEAQ (reference sequence). V lost 6 bases and J lost 7; bases outside the gene matches: 3. This chain's CDR3 is CASSGQVNSPLHF. The CDR3 DNA sequence: TGTGCCAGCAGTGGACAGGTGAATTCACCCCTCCACTTT.

This clone was seen once. The chain combines TRBV3-1 (or the pseudogene TRBV3-2) with TRBJ1-1; no reliable D call. The V gene lost 3 bases and the J gene lost 0 bases, with 11 bases spanning the gap. Per the germline V gene, CDR1 is LGHDT and CDR2 is YNNKEL (reference sequence). This CDR3 is built from 15 residues. CDR3 loop: CASSHSDGVNTEAFF. Here the CDR3 DNA reads TGTGCCAGCAGCCATTCGGACGGGGTGAACACTGAAGCTTTCTTT.

This clone was observed a single time. The chain couples TRBV28 to TRBJ1-5; 9 nucleotides match TRBD1. Trimming at V came to 3 bases and at J to 7 bases, leaving 1 base not matched to a gene. The CDR3 loop spans 13 amino acids. Germline loops: CDR1 MDHEN, CDR2 SYDVKM. The chain's CDR3 is CASSLGQGQPQHF. The CDR3 DNA sequence: TGTGCCAGCAGTTTGGGACAGGGCCAGCCCCAGCATTTT.

The chain joins TRBV19 to TRBJ2-1; D perhaps matches TRBD2 (6 bases). V was cut by 5 bases and J by 8 bases, with 22 bases left in between. Germline CDR1 reads LNHDA; CDR2 reads SQIVND (reference sequence). CDR3 length: 16 residues. Here the CDR3 DNA reads TGTGCCAGTAGTGTGGGACTCCTGCTAGCTCACGATGAGCAGTTCTTC. Its protein is CASSVGLLLAHDEQFF.

This chain connects TRBV6-6 to TRBJ1-6; D gene uncertain. This CDR3 has 15 amino acids. V dropped 5 bases and J dropped 0 bases, with 8 bases sitting between them. The germline V gene has CDR1 MNHNY and CDR2 SVGAGI (reference sequence). The CDR3 DNA follows: TGTGCCAGCAGTGCGGAGAGCTCCTATAATTCACCCCTCCACTTT. It is translated as CASSAESSYNSPLHF.

This clone was seen only a few times. The V gene is TRBV10-3, the J gene TRBJ1-5; TRBD1 agrees at 8 bases. The V gene's germline CDR1 is ENHRY and CDR2 SYGVKD. The CDR3 has 17 residues. Trimming cost V 0 bases and J 6 bases; bases outside gene matches: 10. The CDR3 here is CAISESDLQGVVQPQHF. In DNA, the CDR3 is TGTGCCATCAGTGAGTCGGATTTACAGGGGGTCGTTCAGCCCCAGCATTTT.